This T cell receptor (beta chain) was captured in a study of T cell repertoires in cytomegalovirus infection. Germline-derived CDR1 and CDR2 are MNHEY and SVGEGT. V gave up 8 bases and J gave up 1 base; unmatched junction bases: 6. The CDR3 loop spans 14 amino acids. Via MiXCR, TCRdb re-called the reads, giving one row per CDR3 protein. The repertoire consists of 200,000 to 300,000 distinct CDR3 sequences, with roughly 12% occurring once and the leading ten covering approximately 1.6%. This chain links TRBV6-2 or TRBV6-3 with TRBJ2-7, with TRBD1 identical over 9 bases. This receptor was obtained from a human donor in good health (CMV status not recorded). Some clones in this sample may be carry-over from other donors' samples. The sample taken for sequencing was PBMCs. The CDR3 DNA is TGTGCCAGCTGGGAACAGGGGGCATCCTACGAGCAGTACTTC. This encodes CASWEQGASYEQYF.